This paragraph covers one T cell receptor beta chain sequence. Its antigen is unknown. Per-base quality was not reported, and no clone a single base away is much larger than it. Library preparation employed the immunoSEQ multiplex PCR assay. TCRdb carries this immuneACCESS record with in-frame sequences only. Its versions omit some clonotypes, under half of them owing to an unresolved V gene in the studies checked, with the rest unexplained. The sample data list around 110,000 clones, and about 88% of these were observed just once. Around 2.5% of the sample is in the top ten clones. The sample belongs to a study of control samples from healthy donors and cancer patients (dated by TCRdb to 2020 to 2021). The CDR3 goes from the cysteine to the phenylalanine over 15 residues. The sequence is cut down to CDR3 DNA, 45 bases in frame from base 1. The germline ends are 14 bases apart after V is trimmed by 2 bases and J by 6 bases. From a lookup of the germline V gene, CDR1 and CDR2 are MNHEY and SVGAGI.

The sample comprised blood. The chain couples TRBV6-5 to TRBJ1-5, and perhaps TRBD1 as D gene, on 5 matching bases. The sequence was collected from a woman in her sixties or seventies in good health. The nucleotides are TGTGCCAGCAGTTACGGGGGGAGGCGGGGTCAGCCCCAGCATTTT. Translated, this gives CASSYGGRRGQPQHF.